The 2 T cell receptor beta chains below come from one sample, sequenced in a study of blood T cell repertoires in COVID-19 (dated by TCRdb to 2018 to 2020). The library relied on the immunoSEQ multiplex PCR assay. The source is immuneACCESS, and TCRdb retained only in-frame sequences with V and J called. Part of the clones is not carried over; for the studies checked, unresolved V genes explain less than half of this, and the remainder is unexplained. The sample table shows 40,000 to 50,000 clones, and roughly 86% are seen once. The top ten clones comprise 55% to 60% of the sample. Specimen: peripheral blood. These receptors were taken from an older man with acute or convalescent COVID-19.

The V gene is TRBV7-9, the J gene TRBJ1-5, with 7 bases matching TRBD1. The CDR3 runs 19 residues. V lost 6 bases and J lost 4; bases outside the gene matches: 21. Germline V gene lookup returns CDR1 SEHNR and CDR2 FQNEAQ (reference sequence). The CDR3 sequence: CASSLAAGTELWDNQPQHF. The DNA for the CDR3 is TGTGCCAGCAGTTTGGCCGCCGGGACAGAGTTATGGGATAATCAGCCCCAGCATTTT.

V gene TRBV7-9 combines with J gene TRBJ2-3; D possibly corresponds to TRBD2 (5 bases). The CDR3 runs 14 residues. V gave up 5 bases and J gave up 5 bases, with 14 bases separating them. CDR1 and CDR2 from the germline V gene are SEHNR and FQNEAQ (reference sequence). The CDR3 sequence is CASSTRTAEDTQYF. Written as DNA, the CDR3 is TGTGCCAGCAGCACCAGGACTGCGGAAGATACGCAGTATTTT.